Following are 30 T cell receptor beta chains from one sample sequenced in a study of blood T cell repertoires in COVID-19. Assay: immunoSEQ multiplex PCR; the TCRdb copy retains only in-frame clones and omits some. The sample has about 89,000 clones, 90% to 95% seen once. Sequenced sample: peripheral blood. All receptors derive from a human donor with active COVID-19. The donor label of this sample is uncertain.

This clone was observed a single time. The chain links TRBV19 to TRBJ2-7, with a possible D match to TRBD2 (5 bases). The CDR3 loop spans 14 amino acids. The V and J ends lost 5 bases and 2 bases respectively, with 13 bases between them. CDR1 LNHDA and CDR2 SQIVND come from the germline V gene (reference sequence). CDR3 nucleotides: TGTGCCAGTAGTCCATCTAGCACGACCTACGAGCAGTACTTC. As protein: CASSPSSTTYEQYF. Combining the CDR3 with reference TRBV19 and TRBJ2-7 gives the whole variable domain DGGITQSPKYLFRKEGQNVTLSCEQNLNHDAMYWYRQDPGQGLRLIYYSQIVNDFQKGDIAEGYSVSREKKESFPLTVTSAQKNPTAFYLCASSPSSTTYEQYFGPGTRLTVT.

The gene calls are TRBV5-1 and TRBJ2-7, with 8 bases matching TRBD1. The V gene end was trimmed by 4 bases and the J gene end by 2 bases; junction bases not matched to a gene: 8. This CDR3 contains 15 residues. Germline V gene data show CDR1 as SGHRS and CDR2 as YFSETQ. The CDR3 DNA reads TGCGCCAGCAGCCCCGCCGGGACAGGACCCTACGAGCAGTACTTC. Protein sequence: CASSPAGTGPYEQYF. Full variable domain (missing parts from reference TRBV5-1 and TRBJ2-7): KAGVTQTPRYLIKTRGQQVTLSCSPISGHRSVSWYQQTPGQGLQFLFEYFSETQRNKGNFPGRFSGRQFSNSRSEMNVSTLELGDSALYLCASSPAGTGPYEQYFGPGTRLTVT.

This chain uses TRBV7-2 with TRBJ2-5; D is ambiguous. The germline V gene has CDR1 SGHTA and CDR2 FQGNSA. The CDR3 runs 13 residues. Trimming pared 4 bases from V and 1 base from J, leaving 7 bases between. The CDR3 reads CASSSLGQETQYF. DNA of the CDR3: TGTGCCAGCAGCTCCCTCGGCCAAGAGACCCAGTACTTC. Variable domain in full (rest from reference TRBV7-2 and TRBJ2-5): GAGVSQSPSNKVTEKGKDVELRCDPISGHTALYWYRQSLGQGLEFLIYFQGNSAPDKSGLPSDRFSAERTGGSVSTLTIQRTQQEDSAVYLCASSSLGQETQYFGPGTRLLVL.

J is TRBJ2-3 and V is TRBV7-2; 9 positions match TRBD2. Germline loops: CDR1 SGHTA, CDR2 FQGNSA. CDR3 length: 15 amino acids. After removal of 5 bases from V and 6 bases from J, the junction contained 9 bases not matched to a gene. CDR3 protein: CASSPWRGGWDTQYF. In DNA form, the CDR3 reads TGTGCCAGCAGCCCCTGGCGGGGGGGCTGGGATACGCAGTATTTT.

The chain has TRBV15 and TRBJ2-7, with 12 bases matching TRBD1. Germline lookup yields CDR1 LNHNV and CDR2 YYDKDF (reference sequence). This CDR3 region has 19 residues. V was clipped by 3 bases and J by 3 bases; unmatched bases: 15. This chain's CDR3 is CATSRGGTGGEGFRYEQYF. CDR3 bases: TGTGCCACCAGCAGGGGTGGGACAGGGGGCGAAGGATTTCGCTACGAGCAGTACTTC.

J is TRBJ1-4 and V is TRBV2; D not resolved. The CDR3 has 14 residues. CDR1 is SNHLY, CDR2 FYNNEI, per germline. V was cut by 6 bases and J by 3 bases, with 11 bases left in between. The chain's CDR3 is CASRRDPSNEKLFF. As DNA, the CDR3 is TGTGCCAGCAGGAGGGATCCTTCTAATGAAAAACTGTTTTTT.

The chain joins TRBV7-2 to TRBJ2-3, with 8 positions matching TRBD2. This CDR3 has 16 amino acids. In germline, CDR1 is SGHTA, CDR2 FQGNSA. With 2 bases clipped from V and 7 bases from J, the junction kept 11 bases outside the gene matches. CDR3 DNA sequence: TGTGCCAGCAGCTTAAGTGGGACTAGAGTCCAAAATACGCAGTATTTT. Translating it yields CASSLSGTRVQNTQYF.

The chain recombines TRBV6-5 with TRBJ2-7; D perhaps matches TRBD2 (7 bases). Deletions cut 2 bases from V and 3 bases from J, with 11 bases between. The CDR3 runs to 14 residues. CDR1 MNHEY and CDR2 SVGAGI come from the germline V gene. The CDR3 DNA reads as TGTGCCAGCAGTTACCGGGGGGCCCACTACGAGCAGTACTTC. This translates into CASSYRGAHYEQYF.

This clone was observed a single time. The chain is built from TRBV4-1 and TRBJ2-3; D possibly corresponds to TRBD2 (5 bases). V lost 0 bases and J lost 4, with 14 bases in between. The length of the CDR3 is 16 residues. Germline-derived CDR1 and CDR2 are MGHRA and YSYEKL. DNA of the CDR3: TGCGCCAGCAGCCAAGATGCAGTATCGAGGGCAGATACGCAGTATTTT. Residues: CASSQDAVSRADTQYF.

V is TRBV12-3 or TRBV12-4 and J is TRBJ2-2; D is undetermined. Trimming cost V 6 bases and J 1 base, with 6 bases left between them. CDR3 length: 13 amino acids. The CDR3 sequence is CASSRVNTGELFF. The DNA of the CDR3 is TGTGCCAGCAGCCGAGTGAACACCGGGGAGCTGTTTTTT.

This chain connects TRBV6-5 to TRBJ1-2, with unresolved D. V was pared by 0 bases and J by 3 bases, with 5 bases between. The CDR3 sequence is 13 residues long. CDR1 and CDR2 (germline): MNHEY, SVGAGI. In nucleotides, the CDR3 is TGTGCCAGCAGTTACTCGGAGGACTATGGCTACACCTTC. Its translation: CASSYSEDYGYTF.

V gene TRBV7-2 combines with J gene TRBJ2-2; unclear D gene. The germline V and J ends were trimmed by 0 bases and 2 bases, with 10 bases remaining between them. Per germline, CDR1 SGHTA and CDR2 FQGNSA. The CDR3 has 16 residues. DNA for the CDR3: TGTGCCAGCAGCTTAGCGTTGGGCATTAACACCGGGGAGCTGTTTTTT. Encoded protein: CASSLALGINTGELFF. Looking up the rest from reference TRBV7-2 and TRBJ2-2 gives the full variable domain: GAGVSQSPSNKVTEKGKDVELRCDPISGHTALYWYRQSLGQGLEFLIYFQGNSAPDKSGLPSDRFSAERTGGSVSTLTIQRTQQEDSAVYLCASSLALGINTGELFFGEGSRLTVL.

This CDR3 is CASSLGGLETQYF. The CDR3 DNA reads TGTGCCAGCAGCCTAGGTGGTCTGGAGACCCAGTACTTC. The J gene is TRBJ2-5, the V gene TRBV5-6; D call uncertain. The germline gives CDR1 SGHDT, CDR2 YYEEEE. Trimming cost V 4 bases and J 5 bases, with 12 bases left between them. The CDR3 is made up of 13 amino acids.

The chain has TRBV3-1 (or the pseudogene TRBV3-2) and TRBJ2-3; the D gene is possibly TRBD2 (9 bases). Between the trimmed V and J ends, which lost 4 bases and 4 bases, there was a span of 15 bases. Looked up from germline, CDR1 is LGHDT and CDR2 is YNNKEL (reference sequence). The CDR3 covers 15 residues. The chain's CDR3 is CASSPGGGRADTQYF. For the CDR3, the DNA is TGTGCCAGCAGCCCAGGGGGCGGGAGGGCAGATACGCAGTATTTT.

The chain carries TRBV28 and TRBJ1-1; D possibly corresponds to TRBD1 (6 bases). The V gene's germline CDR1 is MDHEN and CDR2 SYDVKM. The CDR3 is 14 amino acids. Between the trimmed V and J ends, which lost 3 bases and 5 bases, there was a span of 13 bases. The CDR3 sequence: CASSLGRGGTEAFF. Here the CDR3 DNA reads TGTGCCAGCAGTTTGGGCAGGGGAGGGACTGAAGCTTTCTTT.

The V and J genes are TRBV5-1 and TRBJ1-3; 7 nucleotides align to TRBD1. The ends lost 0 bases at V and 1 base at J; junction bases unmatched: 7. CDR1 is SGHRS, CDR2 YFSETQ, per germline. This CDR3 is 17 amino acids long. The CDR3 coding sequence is TGCGCCAGCAGCTTGGTAGGGGGCGGAGGTTCTGGAAACACCATATATTTT. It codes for CASSLVGGGGSGNTIYF.

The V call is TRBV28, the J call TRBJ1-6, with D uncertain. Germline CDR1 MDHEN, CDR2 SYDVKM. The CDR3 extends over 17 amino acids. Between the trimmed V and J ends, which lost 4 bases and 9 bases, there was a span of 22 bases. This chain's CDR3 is CASSSPLSWEISSPLHF. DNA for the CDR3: TGTGCCAGCAGTTCCCCCCTGAGTTGGGAGATCAGTTCACCCCTCCACTTT.

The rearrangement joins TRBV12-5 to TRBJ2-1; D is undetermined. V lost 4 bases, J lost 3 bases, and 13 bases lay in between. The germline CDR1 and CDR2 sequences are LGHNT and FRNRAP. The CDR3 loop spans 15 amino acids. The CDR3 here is CASGSRSTDYNEQFF. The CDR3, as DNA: TGTGCTAGTGGTTCGCGGTCCACGGACTACAATGAGCAGTTCTTC.

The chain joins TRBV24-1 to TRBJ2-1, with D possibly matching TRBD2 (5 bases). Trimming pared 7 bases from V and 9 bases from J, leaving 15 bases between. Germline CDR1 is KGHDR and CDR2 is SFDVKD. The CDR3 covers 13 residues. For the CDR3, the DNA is TGTGCCACCAGCAGCGGAGCCGCAGGTGAGCAGTTCTTC. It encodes CATSSGAAGEQFF.

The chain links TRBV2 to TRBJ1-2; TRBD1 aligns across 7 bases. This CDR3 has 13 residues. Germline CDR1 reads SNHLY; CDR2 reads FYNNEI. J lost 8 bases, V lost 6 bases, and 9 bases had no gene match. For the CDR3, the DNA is TGTGCCAGCAGCAACCGGGACAGAGGGGGCTACACCTTC. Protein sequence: CASSNRDRGGYTF.

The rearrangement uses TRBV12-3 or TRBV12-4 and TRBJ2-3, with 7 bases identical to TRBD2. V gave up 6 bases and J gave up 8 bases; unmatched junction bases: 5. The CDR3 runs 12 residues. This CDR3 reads CASRSGEGTQYF. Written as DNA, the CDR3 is TGTGCCAGCAGATCCGGGGAGGGTACGCAGTATTTT.

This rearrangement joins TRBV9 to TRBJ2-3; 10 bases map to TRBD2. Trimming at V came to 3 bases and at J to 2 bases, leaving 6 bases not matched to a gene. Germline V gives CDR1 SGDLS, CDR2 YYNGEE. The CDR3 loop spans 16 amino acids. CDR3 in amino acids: CASSAFGTSVTDTQYF. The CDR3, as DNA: TGTGCCAGCAGCGCCTTTGGGACTAGCGTCACAGATACGCAGTATTTT.

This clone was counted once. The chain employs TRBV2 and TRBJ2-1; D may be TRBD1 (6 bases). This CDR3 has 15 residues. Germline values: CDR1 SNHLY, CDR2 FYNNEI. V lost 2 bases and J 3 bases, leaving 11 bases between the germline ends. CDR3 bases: TGTGCCAGCAGTGAACAGGGGCCAGGCTACAATGAGCAGTTCTTC. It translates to CASSEQGPGYNEQFF.

CDR3 sequence: CASRRPGRAADHTEAFF. The CDR3 DNA follows: TGTGCCAGCAGACGACCTGGAAGAGCGGCGGATCACACTGAAGCTTTCTTT. This chain connects TRBV4-2 to TRBJ1-1; D not certain. Trimming left V 6 bases short and J 3 bases short, with 23 bases between. The CDR3 consists of 17 residues. The germline V gene has CDR1 LGHNA and CDR2 YNFKEQ.

The CDR3 is CASSLAGVYEQFF. For the CDR3, the DNA is TGCGCCAGCAGCTTGGCAGGGGTCTATGAGCAGTTCTTC. The genes are TRBV5-1 and TRBJ2-1; TRBD1 is a possible D gene (6 bases). CDR3 size: 13 residues. The V end was cut by 0 bases, the J end by 8 bases, with 9 bases between. Germline V gene sequence: CDR1 SGHRS, CDR2 YFSETQ.

CDR3 coding DNA: TGCGCCAGCAGCCAGGATGGCGGGGGCCAGAGTCTCTACGAGCAGTACTTC. Translating gives CASSQDGGGQSLYEQYF. The chain employs TRBV4-1 and TRBJ2-7; tentative D call: TRBD2 (7 bases). Trimming took off 3 bases at V and 3 bases at J, with 21 bases between the two ends. Germline V lookup: CDR1 MGHRA, CDR2 YSYEKL. This CDR3 has 17 amino acids.

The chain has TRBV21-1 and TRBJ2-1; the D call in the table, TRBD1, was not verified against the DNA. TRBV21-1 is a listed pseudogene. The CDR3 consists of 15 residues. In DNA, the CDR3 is TGTGCCAGCAGTAGCCCCCGCCAGTGCAGGGTAAAGCAGTTCTTC. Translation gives CASSSPRQCRVKQFF.

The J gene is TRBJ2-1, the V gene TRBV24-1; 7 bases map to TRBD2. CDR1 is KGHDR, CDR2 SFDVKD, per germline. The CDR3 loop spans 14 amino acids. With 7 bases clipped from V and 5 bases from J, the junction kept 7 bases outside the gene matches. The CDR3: CATRGEGSHNEQFF. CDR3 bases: TGTGCCACCAGGGGGGAGGGGTCACACAATGAGCAGTTCTTC.

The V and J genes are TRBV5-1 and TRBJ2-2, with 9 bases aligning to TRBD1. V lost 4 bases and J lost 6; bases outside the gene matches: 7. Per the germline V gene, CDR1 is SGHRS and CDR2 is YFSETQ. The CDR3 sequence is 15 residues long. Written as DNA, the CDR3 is TGCGCCAGCAGCCCCGGGACAGGGATTCCCGGGGAGCTGTTTTTT. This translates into CASSPGTGIPGELFF.

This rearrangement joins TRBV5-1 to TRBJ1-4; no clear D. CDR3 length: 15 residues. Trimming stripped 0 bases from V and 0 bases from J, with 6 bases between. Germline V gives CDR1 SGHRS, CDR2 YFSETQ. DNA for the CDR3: TGCGCCAGCAGCTTGGACCTAACAACTAATGAAAAACTGTTTTTT. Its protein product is CASSLDLTTNEKLFF.